This T cell receptor beta chain was recorded in a study of blood T cells in healthy people across ages (dated by TCRdb to between 2014 and 2017). Looking at the study overall: Template switching captured roughly one uniquely barcoded TCR beta cDNA molecule per two T cells in model experiments. Two additional independent replicas of 1 million unique cDNA reads from the same blood draw were analyzed for two donors (one aged 18 to 30 and one aged 80 or older). Four age groups were formed from the donors: young (average roughly 15 years), middle-aged (more than 35), aged (roughly 59) and long-lived (roughly 81). The study measured age-related changes in TCR beta repertoire diversity using deep sequencing normalized with unique cDNA molecular identifiers. What the research found in general, with its limitations: Observed TCR beta diversity per million T cells fell roughly linearly with age, and a significant reduction was already apparent by age around 40. Total diversity estimates from one million sequenced T cells were considered lower bounds and underestimates. Because profiling used bulk unsorted PBMCs, naive and antigen-experienced compartments could not be compared conclusively. Compared with the aged group, the long-lived group had more naive CD4+ T cells, fewer expanded clones and increased TCR diversity, suggesting age selection. Donor CMV infection status was unknown, potentially confounding age-related changes in expanded clonotypes. The percentage of naive T cells measured by flow cytometry correlated strongly with observed TCR beta diversity.

The donors were around 39 Caucasian individuals from Russia, aged roughly 6 to 100 years, who were systemically healthy. Each donor gave 9 to 10 milliliters of peripheral blood, collected into EDTA-treated Vacutainer tubes. Ficoll-Paque density-gradient centrifugation was used to isolate PBMCs, with at least 6.5 million per sample. Total RNA was extracted from PBMCs with Trizol reagent, with at least 6 micrograms obtained per sample. For every donor, flow cytometry on a PBMC aliquot measured the percentage of naive CD45RAhigh/CD27high T cells. For this clonotype: The target of this receptor is not known. Base qualities are not recorded, but no much larger clone differs from it by a single base.

Receptors were amplified or captured by 5' RACE. This sample was sequenced with an Illumina HiSeq 2500. A second PCR of roughly 6 to 11 cycles was run with a J-beta primer mix and a sample-barcoded 5' primer. A unique molecular identifier was introduced onto each TCR beta cDNA molecule by a template-switch 5' adaptor carrying 12 random nucleotides. Each sample yielded at least 2.5 million CDR3-containing paired-end reads. First-strand cDNA was synthesized from all RNA with the Mint cDNA synthesis kit, primed by a TRBC-specific oligonucleotide. All cDNA was treated with uracil-DNA glycosylase and then went through a first 18-cycle PCR with the universal primers M1SS and BC2_uni_R. In the authors' own workflow: For normalization, 1 million high-quality reads were randomly selected from each sample, with every read carrying a distinct molecular identifier. Reads with shared molecular identifiers were discarded instead of being binned into consensus sequences. MiTCR, run with a Q25 quality threshold and the strictest error-elimination algorithm, handled CDR3 identification, clonotype clustering and error correction. A nonparametric unseen species model with Euler transformation was used to estimate lower-bound total TCR beta diversity. TCRdb cleaned the public reads at Q25 with fastp, built clones with MiXCR and kept in-frame beta chains. Every CDR3 protein is listed once, alongside the most common genes and DNA of its rows. The V and J calls follow TCRdb's processing rather than the paper's. Across this sample there are 750,000 to 950,000 distinct CDR3 sequences, with roughly 28% seen only once. The ten top clones hold more than 8.5% of the sample.

V and J lose 4 bases and 4 bases, and a span of 17 bases separates them. From the germline V gene, CDR1 is MNHEY and CDR2 is SVGAGI. The CDR3 holds 16 amino acids from the cysteine to the phenylalanine. The sequence is cut down to CDR3 DNA, 48 bases in frame from base 1. This same sample was also part of a study on T cells of mothers and their children. Reported in the second study: Nine systemically healthy Caucasian individuals, comprising three mothers and their six children, were included as donors. cDNA synthesis used all of the extracted RNA, with about 1.5 ug of RNA in each 15 ul reaction. In the second PCR, the M1S primer added sample barcodes and 2-4 random nucleotides. Over 9 million TCR beta CDR3 reads came from each mother, compared with roughly 2.8 million reads from each child. Thymic selection similarly shapes TCR recombination output in related and unrelated pairs, with minor effect from inherited differences. Related mother-child pairs always showed normalized repertoire overlap that was slightly higher than in unrelated mother-child pairs, though the difference was never significant. No persistent microchimeric T cell clones were found, with a detection sensitivity of approximately 95 clones per million clonotypes. The study used deep NGS to compare TCR beta repertoires of mothers and children, seeking features distinguishing related mother-child pairs from unrelated individuals. On average, the children were roughly 11 +/- 4 years old, while the mothers were 40 +/- 4 years old. After adapters were ligated using NEBNext reagents, the libraries underwent 100+100 nt paired-end sequencing on an Illumina HiSeq 2000. To avoid cross-contamination, the mother libraries and the child libraries were prepared a month apart and sequenced in separate runs. Between about 500,000 and 2,300,000 distinct TCR beta clonotypes were identified per donor. Naive TCR beta clonotypes were estimated from low-frequency clonotypes matched to each donor's FACS-determined naive share, without sorting.

The rearrangement joined TRBV6-5 to TRBJ2-1; TRBD1 could be the D gene, as 6 bases match. This TCR came from a middle-aged woman in good health. What was sequenced was blood. At the DNA level, the sequence is TGTGCCAGCAGTTCGTTTACAGGGATGGGATACAATGAGCAGTTCTTC. This yields the protein CASSSFTGMGYNEQFF.